This T cell receptor beta chain is from a study of CD4 T cells in relation to SARS-CoV-2 and coronaviruses. Whole-study context: TCR beta CDR3s were sequenced after approximately ten-day antigen culture of PBMCs. Findings of the study overall: The cross-reactivity analysis covered only spike protein, not other viral proteins.

The length of the CDR3 is 14 residues. Looked up from germline, CDR1 is SGHTA and CDR2 is FQGTGA. The V segment lost 5 bases and the J segment 6 bases; nucleotides outside the gene matches: 7. With regard to this clone: Its antigen is unknown.

Produced via immunoSEQ multiplex PCR; TCRdb's table is partial and in-frame only. The table has more than 15,000 clones, around three quarters seen once. Unexposed donor CD4+ T cells date from about 2011-2018, before the COVID-19 pandemic. The cells were cultured for approximately 10 days before CD4+ T cells were isolated. As cell numbers allowed, unexposed-donor CD4+ T cells faced SARS-CoV-2 S/N and four cold-coronavirus spikes. This clonotype was sampled from a human donor in good health. Sequencing input: CD4+ T cells from PBMCs, cultured in vitro. The chain links TRBV7-3 to TRBJ2-3; 8 nucleotides agree with TRBD1. CDR3 region: CASSTGTGADTQYF. The CDR3 DNA is TGTGCCAGCAGCACAGGGACAGGAGCCGATACGCAGTATTTT.